The clone carrying this TCR beta chain was detected only once. Its antigen is unidentified. The CDR3 is 13 residues long. The germline V gene encodes CDR1 SNHLY and CDR2 FYNNEI. Trimming pared 3 bases from V and 2 bases from J, leaving 7 bases between. This sample is drawn from a study of radiotherapy plus CTLA-4 blockade in lung cancer. Study context: Among enrolled patients, roughly 20% responded and 31% achieved disease control.

Libraries were prepared by immunoSEQ multiplex PCR; TCRdb keeps only in-frame clonotypes and omits some of them. Of tens of thousands of clones in the sample, 60% to 80% are singletons; the top ten hold approximately 4.5%. Broader study findings: How blood T cell clones changed early, along with interferon-beta, reportedly forecast response best. Researchers report tumor-derived TCR clones expanding in blood after radiotherapy plus ipilimumab.

Chemo-refractory metastatic non-small-cell lung cancer patients were treated with focal radiation plus CTLA-4 blockade with ipilimumab. The clonotype was recovered from a human donor with non-small cell lung cancer whose response to radiotherapy plus ipilimumab could not be evaluated. The J gene is TRBJ1-2, the V gene TRBV2; no clear D. Sequences were derived from peripheral blood, sampled from a patient treated with radiotherapy plus ipilimumab. CDR3 sequence: CASSDRGNYGYTF. In nucleotides, the CDR3 is TGTGCCAGCAGTGATCGAGGGAACTATGGCTACACCTTC.